This T cell receptor (beta chain) comes out of a study of post-analysis software for immune sequencing data. The study, taken as a whole, reports: Among multiple sclerosis patients, normalized Chao1 diversity was significantly below that of controls. F measure showed strong co-clustering of same-batch samples. Five TRBV segments, including TRBV5-6, TRBV5-1 and TRBV20-1, were more frequent in patients than controls.

The sample holds one count of this clonotype. No antigen is known for it. Built from TCR beta cDNA, the libraries had unique molecular identifiers in them. It was from about 1 to 10 million T cells that some 500,000 cDNA molecules came. TCRdb re-analysed the PCR reads in MiXCR, keeping a single row per CDR3 protein. The sample lists 450,000 or so distinct CDR3 sequences; roughly 46% were seen once. This CDR3 has 14 residues. The germline CDR1 and CDR2 sequences are DFQATT and SNEGSKA (reference sequence). Source material: blood. This sequence was found in a girl aged 5-17 years with multiple sclerosis. This sequence joins TRBV20-1 and TRBJ2-5; TRBD2 matches at 13 bases. The DNA matches TRBJ2-7 better at its end, which makes the J call doubtful. CDR3 nucleotide sequence: TGCAGTGCTACCCCCGGACTAGCGGGAGACGAGCAGTACTTC. Translation gives CSATPGLAGDEQYF.